This entry lists 9 T cell receptor beta chains sequenced from one sample in a study of blood T cell repertoires in COVID-19 (dated by TCRdb to 2020 to 2022). The library was prepared using the immunoSEQ multiplex PCR assay. TCRdb limited this immuneACCESS table to in-frame rearrangements with V and J called. A share of clones is missing; checked studies link under half to unresolved V genes, and the rest is unexplained. The sample profile shows roughly 120,000 clones; roughly four fifths of them were found once. The ten top clones hold 9.5% to 15% of the sample. Sequenced sample: peripheral blood. The receptors come from a woman between 55 and 75 years old with acute or convalescent COVID-19.

The rearrangement joins TRBV6-2 or TRBV6-3 to TRBJ2-1; the D gene is possibly TRBD1 (5 bases). Germline loops: CDR1 MNHEY, CDR2 SVGEGT. CDR3 length: 15 amino acids. Trimming took 2 bases from V and 4 from J, leaving 12 bases between them. This CDR3 reads CASSYLPGSYNEQFF. The CDR3 DNA reads as TGTGCCAGCAGTTACCTTCCAGGGTCTTACAATGAGCAGTTCTTC.

V and J are TRBV28 and TRBJ2-7; 7 bases align to TRBD2. J lost 3 bases, V lost 4 bases, and 6 bases had no gene match. CDR1 and CDR2 (germline): MDHEN, SYDVKM. This CDR3 contains 14 residues. In nucleotides, the CDR3 is TGTGCCAGCAGTTGGGAGGGACGGATCTACGAGCAGTACTTC. Translated, it gives CASSWEGRIYEQYF.

This clone was recorded a few times. The chain has TRBV2 and TRBJ2-5; 8 nucleotides align to TRBD2. The V gene's germline CDR1 is SNHLY and CDR2 FYNNEI. The CDR3 is made up of 13 amino acids. The trim removed 10 bases at V and 5 bases at J, leaving 9 bases unmatched. The CDR3 bases are TGTGCCATAAAAAGCGGGGGTGGGGAGACCCAGTACTTC. Its translation: CAIKSGGGETQYF.

The genes are TRBV24-1 and TRBJ1-3; D is ambiguous. Germline V gives CDR1 KGHDR, CDR2 SFDVKD. V lost 4 bases and J lost 3, with 21 bases in between. There are 18 residues in the CDR3. In nucleotides, the CDR3 is TGTGCCACCAGTGAAGACCCCCCCCAACGGAGGATTGGAAACACCATATATTTT. This translates into CATSEDPPQRRIGNTIYF.

V usage is TRBV3-1 (or the pseudogene TRBV3-2) and J usage is TRBJ2-2; TRBD2 might be the D (5 bases). Germline CDR1 LGHDT, CDR2 YNNKEL (reference sequence). The CDR3 sequence is 13 residues long. V lost 2 bases, J lost 10 bases, and 11 bases lay in between. The CDR3 protein is CASSQQLGVELFF. Here the CDR3 DNA reads TGTGCCAGCAGCCAACAACTCGGGGTGGAGCTGTTTTTT.

The V call is TRBV4-1, the J call TRBJ2-3; possible D gene TRBD1, 5 bases. The CDR3 is 17 amino acids. CDR1 and CDR2 (germline): MGHRA, YSYEKL. V gave up 1 base and J gave up 2 bases, with 16 bases separating them. CDR3 DNA: TGCGCCAGCAGCCAAGGACCCCTCGGACACCCCACAGATACGCAGTATTTT. Its protein is CASSQGPLGHPTDTQYF.

In its sample, this clone was seen a few times. The chain combines TRBV5-4 with TRBJ2-7, with a tentative D call TRBD2 (6 bases). The CDR3 is 15 residues long. The V end was cut by 3 bases, the J end by 5 bases, with 18 bases between. Germline V gene sequence: CDR1 SGHNT, CDR2 YYREEE (reference sequence). This CDR3 is CASSSMTRFGNEQYF. The DNA for the CDR3 is TGTGCCAGCAGCTCTATGACTAGATTCGGGAACGAGCAGTACTTC.

This sequence joins TRBV7-9 and TRBJ1-2; unclear D gene. Germline CDR1 SEHNR, CDR2 FQNEAQ (reference sequence). Between the trimmed V and J ends, which lost 2 bases and 3 bases, there was a span of 10 bases. The CDR3 loop spans 14 amino acids. CDR3 protein: CASSLNNGDYGYTF. The CDR3 region has the DNA TGTGCCAGCAGCTTAAATAACGGAGACTATGGCTACACCTTC.

This chain's CDR3 is CASKESNSPLHF. The CDR3 DNA is TGTGCCAGCAAGGAGTCTAATTCACCCCTCCACTTT. V and J are TRBV28 and TRBJ1-6; D gene unclear. The CDR3 extends over 12 amino acids. V was cut by 7 bases and J by 6 bases, with 7 bases left in between. Germline V gene sequence: CDR1 MDHEN, CDR2 SYDVKM.